These T cell receptor beta chains were read from a single sample in a study of blood T cells in healthy people across ages. TCRdb independently ran MiXCR on the 5' RACE reads; one entry per CDR3 protein. The sample gives about 650,000 distinct CDR3 sequences, roughly 30% of which show up once; approximately 15% is in the top ten. Material for sequencing was blood. All receptors derive from a woman older than 75 in good health. CDR3s include the opening cysteine and the closing phenylalanine or tryptophan. The D gene is left open where the match is weak. A clone size is listed for some rows: how often the clone was seen (once, few, many), or a class if it is expanded.

cdr3_aa	cdr3_nt	clone_size	v_call	d_call	j_call
CATSSLGTGGGDIQYF	TGTGCCACCAGCTCCCTCGGGACAGGGGGTGGGGACATTCAGTACTTC	-	TRBV15	TRBD1	TRBJ2-4
CATWDLTRVGFNSPLHF	TGTGCCACTTGGGATCTGACCAGAGTTGGTTTTAATTCACCCCTCCACTTT	few	TRBV6-6	-	TRBJ1-6
CAWSFPSWGENTEAFF	TGTGCCTGGAGTTTTCCTTCTTGGGGGGAGAACACTGAAGCTTTCTTT	once	TRBV30	-	TRBJ1-1
CASSPIGTSPPNEQFF	TGTGCCAGCAGCCCAATAGGGACTAGCCCCCCTAATGAGCAGTTCTTC	many	TRBV7-9	TRBD2	TRBJ2-1
CASRTWTENTEAFF	TGTGCCAGCCGGACTTGGACAGAGAACACTGAAGCTTTCTTT	-	TRBV28	-	TRBJ1-1
CASSEPGARPPGDEQYF	TGTGCCAGCAGTGAACCCGGCGCCAGGCCTCCCGGGGACGAGCAGTACTTC	-	TRBV2	-	TRBJ2-7
CASSLARTGSGYTF	TGTGCCAGCAGCTTAGCCAGGACAGGGTCTGGCTACACCTTC	-	TRBV7-8	TRBD1	TRBJ1-2
CASSFGGGNIDTQYF	TGTGCCAGCAGCTTTGGAGGAGGAAACATAGATACGCAGTATTTT	-	TRBV5-4	-	TRBJ2-3
CSLGQVTEAFF	TGCAGCCTCGGACAGGTGACTGAAGCTTTCTTT	few	TRBV29-1	TRBD1	TRBJ1-1
CASSQADPGLAGGPANEQFF	TGCGCCAGCAGCCAAGCCGACCCGGGACTAGCGGGGGGGCCGGCGAATGAGCAGTTCTTC	many	TRBV4-1	TRBD2	TRBJ2-1
CASSLLQVPGSPLHF	TGTGCCAGCAGCCTCCTACAGGTCCCGGGTTCACCCCTCCACTTT	-	TRBV7-9	-	TRBJ1-6
CASRRLAGGPRDTQYF	TGTGCCAGCAGGAGACTAGCGGGGGGGCCCAGGGATACGCAGTATTTT	many	TRBV6-5	TRBD2	TRBJ2-3